These T cell receptor beta chains were read from a single sample in a study of shared T cell receptors in the human thymus. The protocol was immunoSEQ multiplex PCR, while the TCRdb copy is restricted to in-frame clones and leaves out a portion. The top ten clones hold 0.009% to 0.0095% of a sample with about 660,000 clones, about 89% of them seen once. Another study also made use of these data, one on human thymus T cells.

The sequencing input was thymocytes. The source is a boy under two years old with a congenital heart defect. Both conserved end residues are part of each CDR3. Each record gives: D gene, V gene, J gene, clone size, CDR3 protein, CDR3 DNA. D genes are given only for firm matches. Not all rows give a size; the values are once, few, many and, for expanded clones, a class.

>TRBD2|TRBV12-5|TRBJ2-7|-
CASGLAGDCYEQYF
TGTGCTAGTGGTCTAGCGGGAGATTGCTACGAGCAGTACTTC
>-|TRBV21-1|TRBJ2-1|-
CASSNWTSGGGNEQFF
TGTGCCAGCAGCAATTGGACTAGCGGGGGCGGCAATGAGCAGTTCTTC
>TRBD1|TRBV19|TRBJ2-6|-
CASRRQGAGGANVLTF
TGTGCCAGTAGGAGACAGGGGGCGGGGGGGGCCAACGTCCTGACTTTC
>TRBD2|TRBV13|TRBJ2-3|-
CASSISGGRTDTQYF
TGTGCCAGCAGCATTTCGGGGGGACGCACAGATACGCAGTATTTT
>-|TRBV18|TRBJ1-2|once
CASSPYSGGYTF
TGTGCCAGCTCACCATACAGCGGCGGCTACACCTTC
>TRBD2|TRBV7-2|TRBJ2-3|-
CASSSGLVRPTQYF
TGTGCCAGCAGCTCGGGACTAGTGCGCCCGACGCAGTATTTT
>-|TRBV27|TRBJ2-3|-
CASSRRGTDTQYF
TGTGCCAGCAGTAGAAGGGGTACAGATACGCAGTATTTT
>-|TRBV6-5|TRBJ1-3|-
CASSDRLQSGNTIYF
TGTGCCAGCAGCGACCGACTTCAGTCTGGAAACACCATATATTTT
>-|TRBV4-3|TRBJ2-1|-
CASSQARDSHNEQFF
TGCGCCAGCAGCCAAGCCAGGGATTCCCACAATGAGCAGTTCTTC
>-|TRBV7-2|TRBJ2-2|-
CASILDNTGELFF
TGTGCCAGCATTCTAGATAACACCGGGGAGCTGTTTTTT
>TRBD1|TRBV29-1|TRBJ2-7|-
CSVEDSSAGQGLGEQYF
TGCAGCGTTGAAGATAGTAGTGCCGGACAGGGTCTTGGGGAGCAGTACTTC
>-|TRBV28|TRBJ1-1|few
CASITYEAENTEAFF
TGTGCCAGCATCACCTACGAGGCGGAGAACACTGAAGCTTTCTTT
>TRBD2|TRBV5-1|TRBJ2-1|-
CASSCSGGGNEQFF
TGCGCCAGCAGCTGCTCGGGGGGTGGGAATGAGCAGTTCTTC
>TRBD1|TRBV4-1|TRBJ2-7|-
CASSQEQGAYEQYF
TGCGCCAGCAGCCAAGAACAGGGGGCCTACGAGCAGTACTTC
>-|TRBV4-3|TRBJ2-3|-
CASSQVLQGTDTQYF
TGCGCCAGCAGCCAAGTCCTGCAGGGAACAGATACGCAGTATTTT
>TRBD1|TRBV11-2|TRBJ1-2|-
CASSLDRDRGQLVGYTF
TGTGCCAGCAGCTTAGATCGGGACAGGGGGCAGTTGGTAGGCTACACCTTC
>TRBD2|TRBV5-1|TRBJ2-3|-
CASSLGAGVPTDTQYF
TGCGCCAGCAGCTTGGGGGCGGGGGTCCCCACAGATACGCAGTATTTT
>TRBD1|TRBV6-1|TRBJ2-7|-
CASRERDSSYEQYF
TGTGCCAGCAGGGAGAGGGACAGCTCCTACGAGCAGTACTTC
>-|TRBV4-1|TRBJ1-1|-
CASSQTGLRGSDTEAFF
TGCGCCAGCAGCCAAACTGGCCTGCGGGGATCGGACACTGAAGCTTTCTTT
>-|TRBV6-1|TRBJ1-5|-
CASSENVTEDENSNQPQHF
TGTGCCAGCAGTGAAAATGTCACGGAGGACGAAAATAGCAATCAGCCCCAGCATTTT
>TRBD1|TRBV28|TRBJ1-2|-
CASGTGGEVLYGYTF
TGTGCCAGCGGGACAGGGGGAGAAGTTCTCTATGGCTACACCTTC
>TRBD1|TRBV18|TRBJ2-2|-
CASSPNPRTGSWTGELFF
TGTGCCAGCTCACCCAATCCCAGGACAGGGAGTTGGACCGGGGAGCTGTTTTTT
>TRBD1|TRBV4-3|TRBJ1-2|-
CASSNRPGGANYGYTF
TGCGCCAGCAGCAATCGCCCAGGGGGAGCTAACTATGGCTACACCTTC
>-|TRBV28|TRBJ2-7|-
CASSLQERGSSYEQYF
TGTGCCAGCAGTCTACAGGAAAGGGGTAGCTCCTACGAGCAGTACTTC
>TRBD1|TRBV4-2|TRBJ1-4|-
CASSQAAGGIDEKLFF
TGTGCCAGCAGCCAAGCCGCAGGGGGCATTGATGAAAAACTGTTTTTT
>-|TRBV1|TRBJ1-2|few
CTSSQESGLPIVYGYTF
TGCACCAGCAGCCAAGAGTCGGGACTGCCCATCGTCTATGGCTACACCTTC
>-|TRBV6-5|TRBJ2-1|-
CASRPSRDIHNEQFF
TGTGCCAGCAGGCCTTCCCGGGACATCCACAATGAGCAGTTCTTC
>TRBD1|TRBV4-1|TRBJ2-7|-
CASSQDHGQGDGDEQYF
TGCGCCAGCAGCCAAGATCACGGACAGGGGGATGGCGACGAGCAGTACTTC
>-|TRBV10-3|TRBJ2-7|-
CAISESDKEGSYEQYF
TGTGCCATCAGTGAGTCCGACAAGGAAGGCTCCTACGAGCAGTACTTC
>TRBD2|TRBV7-2|TRBJ2-5|-
CASSLGGGGEETQYF
TGTGCCAGCAGCTTAGGAGGCGGGGGGGAAGAGACCCAGTACTTC
>TRBD1|TRBV10-3|TRBJ2-7|-
CAISQTGPHEQYF
TGTGCCATCAGTCAGACAGGGCCCCACGAGCAGTACTTC
>-|TRBV2|TRBJ1-1|-
CASPAEAPLTEAFF
TGTGCCAGCCCTGCCGAGGCGCCGTTGACTGAAGCTTTCTTT
>-|TRBV5-1|TRBJ2-7|-
CASRRVYSAYEQYF
TGCGCCAGCAGGCGGGTCTACAGCGCCTACGAGCAGTACTTC
>-|TRBV6-5|TRBJ2-7|-
CASSSYSYEQYF
TGTGCCAGCAGTTCCTACTCCTACGAGCAGTACTTC
>-|TRBV19|TRBJ1-2|-
CASSAAGCGGYTF
TGTGCCAGTAGTGCAGCAGGGTGCGGCGGCTACACCTTC
>TRBD1|TRBV27|TRBJ2-6|-
CASSGYQGAGGGVLTF
TGTGCCAGCAGTGGATACCAGGGGGCTGGGGGTGGCGTCCTGACTTTC
>-|TRBV2|TRBJ1-4|-
CASRKPGRGINEKLFF
TGTGCCAGCAGGAAACCGGGCCGGGGAATTAATGAAAAACTGTTTTTT
>TRBD1|TRBV5-1|TRBJ1-2|-
CASSTKTGTNYGYTF
TGCGCCAGCAGCACCAAGACAGGGACTAACTATGGCTACACCTTC
>-|TRBV28|TRBJ2-3|-
CASSLLAGTDTQYF
TGTGCCAGCAGTTTATTGGCGGGAACAGATACGCAGTATTTT
>TRBD1|TRBV5-1|TRBJ2-7|-
CASCMTGTYEQYF
TGCGCCAGCTGTATGACAGGGACCTACGAGCAGTACTTC
>TRBD1|TRBV5-5|TRBJ2-7|-
CASSLAVGQGLSSSYEQYF
TGTGCCAGCAGCTTGGCCGTGGGACAGGGGCTGTCGTCCTCCTACGAGCAGTACTTC
>-|TRBV5-1|TRBJ2-1|few
CASSQSRRLGHNEQFF
TGCGCCAGCAGCCAATCCAGGAGGTTGGGTCACAATGAGCAGTTCTTC
>TRBD2|TRBV28|TRBJ2-3|-
CASSLSGSGSPTDTQYF
TGTGCCAGCAGTTTATCGGGTAGCGGGTCCCCCACAGATACGCAGTATTTT
>TRBD1|TRBV6-1|TRBJ1-5|-
CASSEWGQPCLTRLTFSNQPQHF
TGTGCCAGCAGTGAATGGGGACAGCCCTGTCTGACCCGTCTTACTTTTAGCAATCAGCCCCAGCATTTT